A single sample is the source of the 26 T cell receptor beta chains below, sequenced in a study of response to subunit inactivated influenza vaccine. Using its own MiXCR run on the RT-PCR reads, TCRdb lists one record per CDR3 protein. The sample includes approximately 530,000 distinct CDR3 sequences, around 8% seen only once; the top ten take 10% to 15%. Sequenced material: PBMCs from blood, taken around 25 months after vaccination. The receptors shown here come from a man in his fifties or sixties who received an inactivated influenza vaccine.

The chain carries TRBV5-5 and TRBJ2-5; a possible D gene is TRBD2 (7 bases). CDR3 length: 15 residues. In germline, CDR1 is SGHKS, CDR2 YYEKEE (reference sequence). The V gene lost 0 bases and the J gene lost 4 bases, with 13 bases spanning the gap. The CDR3 here is CASSLGDGGPETQYF. The CDR3 bases are TGTGCCAGCAGCTTGGGTGACGGGGGGCCAGAGACCCAGTACTTC.

The chain links TRBV7-3 to TRBJ2-3; perhaps D is TRBD1 or TRBD2 (5 bases each). Trimming took 3 bases from V and 2 from J, leaving 12 bases between them. Germline CDR1 and CDR2: SGHTA and FQGTGA. The CDR3 is 15 residues long. The CDR3: CASSFVPGTTDTQYF. The DNA of the CDR3 is TGTGCCAGCAGCTTCGTTCCAGGGACCACAGATACGCAGTATTTT.

This clonotype was detected only a few times. The rearrangement uses TRBV5-1 and TRBJ1-2; the D gene is possibly TRBD1 (5 bases). The germline CDR1 and CDR2 sequences are SGHRS and YFSETQ. With 5 bases removed from V and 6 bases from J, the gap between germline ends came to 17 bases. The CDR3 is 14 amino acids. Here the CDR3 reads CASSRRWQGDGYTF. DNA of the CDR3: TGCGCCAGCAGTCGTCGGTGGCAGGGTGATGGCTACACCTTC.

This clonotype has only a few counts. The chain recombines TRBV28 with TRBJ2-7; D might be TRBD1 (6 bases). The CDR3 is 13 amino acids. Trimming shortened V by 6 bases and J by 4 bases, and 13 bases separated the two germline ends. Germline V gives CDR1 MDHEN, CDR2 SYDVKM. CDR3 nucleotides: TGTGCCAGCAGGGGGGCCCCAAATTACGAGCAGTACTTC. Its protein is CASRGAPNYEQYF. The complete variable domain, with remaining parts taken from reference TRBV28 and TRBJ2-7, reads DVKVTQSSRYLVKRTGEKVFLECVQDMDHENMFWYRQDPGLGLRLIYFSYDVKMKEKGDIPEGYSVSREKKERFSLILESASTNQTSMYLCASRGAPNYEQYFGPGTRLTVT.

V gene TRBV6-2 or TRBV6-3 combines with J gene TRBJ2-7; 7 bases line up with TRBD1. Looked up from germline, CDR1 is MNHEY and CDR2 is SVGEGT. Germline trimming cut 6 bases from V and 2 bases from J; bases unmatched to any gene: 7. This CDR3 has 14 amino acids. This CDR3 reads CASSRQGRTYEQYF. The CDR3 DNA reads TGTGCCAGCAGCCGACAGGGAAGGACCTACGAGCAGTACTTC.

This clonotype was observed a handful of times. V is TRBV20-1 and J is TRBJ2-7, with 9 bases identical to TRBD2. Germline V gives CDR1 DFQATT, CDR2 SNEGSKA (reference sequence). The length of the CDR3 is 15 residues. The ends lost 6 bases at V and 2 bases at J; junction bases unmatched: 11. For the CDR3, the DNA is TGCAGTGCAACGCGACACCCTAGCGGGACCTACGAGCAGTACTTC. Protein product: CSATRHPSGTYEQYF.

This clonotype was seen ten or more times. The rearrangement links TRBV5-6 to TRBJ2-2; 13 nucleotides agree with TRBD2. The CDR3 sequence is 17 residues long. In germline, CDR1 is SGHDT, CDR2 YYEEEE. Trimming took 5 bases from V and 1 from J; bases not matched to a gene: 5. CDR3 DNA: TGTGCCAGCAGACGACTAGCGGGAGGTCGGAACACCGGGGAGCTGTTTTTT. It is translated as CASRRLAGGRNTGELFF.

J is TRBJ2-7 and V is TRBV20-1; 8 bases fit TRBD2. This CDR3 contains 14 residues. V shed 7 bases and J 4 bases; nucleotides not matched to a gene: 12. In germline, CDR1 is DFQATT, CDR2 SNEGSKA (reference sequence). CDR3 loop: CSDEPMAGGYEQYF. The DNA of the CDR3 is TGCAGTGACGAACCAATGGCGGGAGGATACGAGCAGTACTTC.

V usage is TRBV28 and J usage is TRBJ1-6; 9 bases agree with TRBD1. This CDR3 is 15 amino acids long. Germline CDR1 MDHEN, CDR2 SYDVKM. J lost 10 bases, V lost 6 bases, and 10 bases had no gene match. DNA for the CDR3: TGTGCCAGCAGGCCCCCGGGACAGGGAAACTCACCCCTCCACTTT. This translates into CASRPPGQGNSPLHF.

This clonotype was counted many times. The gene calls are TRBV29-1 and TRBJ2-1; D possibly corresponds to TRBD2 (6 bases). Germline CDR1 SQVTM, CDR2 ANQGSEA. The CDR3 contains 16 residues. Trimming took off 6 bases at V and 2 bases at J, with 20 bases between the two ends. Written as DNA, the CDR3 is TGCAGCGTGGAGAGCTTAGGGAGGCCACCCTACAATGAGCAGTTCTTC. Translated, it gives CSVESLGRPPYNEQFF.

The chain combines TRBV5-5 with TRBJ2-3, with TRBD2 matching over 7 bases. The junction had 7 bases not matched to a gene; V was cut back by 0 bases and J by 6 bases. CDR1 and CDR2 (germline): SGHKS, YYEKEE (reference sequence). CDR3 length: 15 amino acids. In DNA, the CDR3 is TGTGCCAGCAGCTTGGTTTCAGCGGGGCGGGATACGCAGTATTTT. Translated: CASSLVSAGRDTQYF.

This chain uses TRBV20-1 with TRBJ2-1, with D tentatively TRBD2 (6 bases). This CDR3 spans 18 amino acids. Per germline, CDR1 DFQATT and CDR2 SNEGSKA (reference sequence). V lost 5 bases, J lost 2 bases, and 25 bases lay in between. The DNA for the CDR3 is TGCAGTGCTGGCTACGGGCTAGCGAGTCGGCGCACCTACAATGAGCAGTTCTTC. It yields the protein CSAGYGLASRRTYNEQFF.

The V gene is TRBV5-1, the J gene TRBJ2-5; D unclear. The CDR3 is made up of 14 amino acids. Germline V gives CDR1 SGHRS, CDR2 YFSETQ. The germline V and J ends were trimmed by 2 bases and 2 bases, with 10 bases remaining between them. The CDR3 sequence is CASSFYGGQETQYF. The DNA of the CDR3 is TGCGCCAGCAGCTTTTATGGCGGTCAAGAGACCCAGTACTTC.

This clonotype was seen more than once but under ten times. V usage is TRBV3-1 and J usage is TRBJ2-1; no clear D gene. The CDR3 extends over 13 amino acids. Germline-derived CDR1 and CDR2 are LGHDT and YNNKEL (reference sequence). Between the trimmed V and J ends, which lost 8 bases and 6 bases, there was a span of 14 bases. CDR3 sequence (DNA): TGTGCCAGCGGGTATGAGGCCGTCAATGAGCAGTTCTTC. It specifies CASGYEAVNEQFF.

The chain employs TRBV6-5 and TRBJ2-7; the D gene is possibly TRBD2 (6 bases). Trimming shortened V by 2 bases and J by 1 base, and 18 bases separated the two germline ends. Germline V gives CDR1 MNHEY, CDR2 SVGAGI. This CDR3 is built from 17 residues. This chain's CDR3 is CASSYPSDREISYEQYF. CDR3 DNA: TGTGCCAGCAGTTACCCCTCCGACCGGGAGATTTCCTACGAGCAGTACTTC.

The rearrangement joins TRBV28 to TRBJ2-1; 7 bases match TRBD2. V gave up 7 bases and J gave up 2 bases; unmatched junction bases: 5. The CDR3 is 14 residues long. Per germline, CDR1 MDHEN and CDR2 SYDVKM. The DNA for the CDR3 is TGTGCCAGCAATCCAGCGGGGACCTACAATGAGCAGTTCTTC. This translates into CASNPAGTYNEQFF.

J is TRBJ2-1 and V is TRBV27, with 8 nucleotides matching TRBD1. This CDR3 region has 14 residues. CDR1 and CDR2 (germline): MNHEY, SMNVEV (reference sequence). V dropped 3 bases and J dropped 5; count of bases not matched to a gene: 3. As DNA, the CDR3 is TGTGCCAGCAGTTTCCCAGGGGGCCACAATGAGCAGTTCTTC. Protein: CASSFPGGHNEQFF.

This clonotype was detected many times. The gene calls are TRBV12-3 or TRBV12-4 and TRBJ1-2, with D hard to call. The V gene lost 3 bases and the J gene lost 8 bases, with 10 bases spanning the gap. This CDR3 contains 12 residues. The CDR3 loop is CASSFRVGGYTF. The DNA of the CDR3 is TGTGCCAGCAGTTTTAGGGTGGGAGGCTACACCTTC.

This clonotype was observed at least ten times. The V and J genes are TRBV3-1 and TRBJ1-6; no definite D call. Trimming pared 4 bases from V and 7 bases from J, leaving 14 bases between. This CDR3 has 15 amino acids. Germline CDR1 LGHDT, CDR2 YNNKEL (reference sequence). The CDR3 here is CASSPRGVLNSPLHF. CDR3 nucleotide sequence: TGTGCCAGCAGCCCCCGAGGAGTGTTAAATTCACCCCTCCACTTT.

Ten or more counts support this clonotype. J is TRBJ1-5 and V is TRBV20-1, with TRBD1 identical over 8 bases. CDR3 size: 12 residues. The V and J ends lost 7 bases and 8 bases, in that order; junction bases with no gene match: 7. Germline CDR1 reads DFQATT; CDR2 reads SNEGSKA (reference sequence). DNA of the CDR3: TGCAGTGTGGGACAGGCCTTGGAGCCCCAGCATTTT. It is translated as CSVGQALEPQHF.

The rearrangement uses TRBV19 and TRBJ2-3; 7 bases map to TRBD1. This CDR3 spans 16 amino acids. Germline V gene data show CDR1 as LNHDA and CDR2 as SQIVND (reference sequence). Trimming took 7 bases from V and 2 from J; bases not matched to a gene: 12. CDR3 bases: TGTGCCAGTAACGGAGCCCGACAGGGTACCACAGATACGCAGTATTTT. Protein product: CASNGARQGTTDTQYF. Full variable domain (remainder filled in from reference TRBV19 and TRBJ2-3): DGGITQSPKYLFRKEGQNVTLSCEQNLNHDAMYWYRQDPGQGLRLIYYSQIVNDFQKGDIAEGYSVSREKKESFPLTVTSAQKNPTAFYLCASNGARQGTTDTQYFGPGTRLTVL.

The V and J genes are TRBV5-6 and TRBJ2-3, with 12 bases that match TRBD2. Germline CDR1 reads SGHDT; CDR2 reads YYEEEE. CDR3 length: 16 amino acids. The J segment lost 2 bases and the V segment lost 1 base, leaving 2 bases of the junction unmatched. Written as DNA, the CDR3 is TGTGCCAGCAGCTTGAGACTAGCGGGGGCCACAGATACGCAGTATTTT. This gives the protein CASSLRLAGATDTQYF.

This clonotype was counted ten times or more. The chain employs TRBV12-3 or TRBV12-4 and TRBJ1-2; D is possibly TRBD1 (6 bases). The CDR3 contains 14 residues. V lost 6 bases to trimming and J lost 3 bases, with 14 bases between them. In DNA form, the CDR3 reads TGTGCCAGCAGAGCAGACAGGAAGGACTATGGCTACACCTTC. Residues: CASRADRKDYGYTF.

This clonotype was seen repeatedly, ten times or more. This chain links TRBV18 with TRBJ1-4, with TRBD1 matching over 12 bases. The CDR3 is 13 residues long. The germline CDR1 and CDR2 sequences are KGHSH and LQKENI. The trim removed 8 bases at V and 9 bases at J, leaving 4 bases unmatched. The CDR3 bases are TGTGCCAGCGTCCGGGACAGGGGGCAAAAACTGTTTTTT. Amino acid sequence: CASVRDRGQKLFF. Complete variable domain (other parts from reference TRBV18 and TRBJ1-4): NAGVMQNPRHLVRRRGQEARLRCSPMKGHSHVYWYRQLPEEGLKFMVYLQKENIIDESGMPKERFSAEFPKEGPSILRIQQVVRGDSAAYFCASVRDRGQKLFFGSGTQLSVL.

This clonotype was counted many times. The J gene is TRBJ2-3, the V gene TRBV27; possible D gene TRBD2, 5 bases. This CDR3 has 13 amino acids. The germline CDR1 and CDR2 sequences are MNHEY and SMNVEV (reference sequence). V was shortened by 5 bases and J by 4 bases, with 10 bases between the two germline ends. The CDR3 nucleotides are TGTGCCAGCAGTGGCCGGACTTCAGATACGCAGTATTTT. Protein: CASSGRTSDTQYF.

The rearrangement joins TRBV6-2 or TRBV6-3 to TRBJ2-7; D is unresolved. CDR1 is MNHEY and CDR2 is SVGEGT in the germline V gene. The V end lost 2 bases, the J end lost 3 bases, and 8 bases lay between the germline ends. The CDR3 runs 13 residues. DNA of the CDR3: TGTGCCAGCAGTTACCGTGTCAGCTACGAGCAGTACTTC. It is translated as CASSYRVSYEQYF.